The sequence of this T cell receptor beta chain was determined in a study of graft-versus-host responses after intestinal transplantation. This clone has a handful of counts. Its antigen is unidentified. This CDR3 region has 15 residues. Germline-derived CDR1 and CDR2 are LNHDA and SQIVND (reference sequence). Unmatched junction bases numbered 7, after V lost 6 bases and J lost 5 bases. Profiling relied on immunoSEQ multiplex PCR, and the TCRdb table lists in-frame clones only, not all of them. This table has about 120,000 clones, just under 95% appearing once. The origin of this receptor is a human donor who received an intestinal transplant. The sample was unstimulated CD4+ T cells sorted from spleen or lymph node cells, taken before intestinal transplant. The chain employs TRBV19 and TRBJ2-5, with TRBD1 matching over 12 bases. CDR3 sequence (DNA): TGTGCCAGTAGAGCCGGGACAGGGGGCGGTGAGACCCAGTACTTC. Translated: CASRAGTGGGETQYF. Filled out from reference TRBV19 and TRBJ2-5, the complete variable domain reads DGGITQSPKYLFRKEGQNVTLSCEQNLNHDAMYWYRQDPGQGLRLIYYSQIVNDFQKGDIAEGYSVSREKKESFPLTVTSAQKNPTAFYLCASRAGTGGGETQYFGPGTRLLVL.